The 27 T cell receptor beta chains below come from one sample, sequenced in a study of blood T cell repertoires in COVID-19. TCRdb's table, derived via immunoSEQ multiplex PCR, lists solely in-frame clones and lacks some. This table has about 130,000 clones, 85% appearing once. The sequenced material came from peripheral blood. The receptors stem from a woman of 80 years or more with acute or convalescent COVID-19.

This sequence joins TRBV9 and TRBJ1-4, with a weak D call TRBD1 (5 bases). The germline CDR1 and CDR2 sequences are SGDLS and YYNGEE. The CDR3 is 15 amino acids. Trimming stripped 4 bases from V and 0 bases from J, with 10 bases between. The CDR3 protein is CASSLSGSTNEKLFF. CDR3 nucleotide sequence: TGTGCCAGCAGCCTCTCAGGGTCAACTAATGAAAAACTGTTTTTT.

The chain uses TRBV4-3 and TRBJ1-5; tentatively, D is TRBD1 (6 bases). This CDR3 is built from 14 residues. Germline lookup yields CDR1 LGHNA and CDR2 YSLEER. The V end was cut by 4 bases, the J end by 3 bases, with 10 bases between. CDR3 loop: CASSPDSFNQPQHF. The CDR3 region has the DNA TGCGCCAGCAGCCCGGACAGCTTCAATCAGCCCCAGCATTTT.

Concerning this clone itself: At the DNA level, this CDR3 is encoded by other sequences in the same sample as well. The chain links TRBV12-3 or TRBV12-4 to TRBJ1-2, with D uncertain. This CDR3 is 12 amino acids long. V was pared by 4 bases and J by 5 bases, with 8 bases between. CDR3 protein: CASSSGGYGYTF. The CDR3 nucleotides are TGTGCCAGCAGTTCTGGCGGATATGGCTACACCTTC.

J is TRBJ2-3 and V is TRBV6-6; tentative D call: TRBD1 (5 bases). CDR3 length equals 13 residues. V gave up 4 bases and J gave up 4 bases, with 9 bases separating them. From germline, CDR1 is MNHNY and CDR2 SVGAGI (reference sequence). CDR3 DNA sequence: TGTGCCAGCAGTTCCCAGGGCCCAGATACGCAGTATTTT. Translation gives CASSSQGPDTQYF.

This chain links TRBV9 with TRBJ1-6; D is unclear. Germline V gives CDR1 SGDLS, CDR2 YYNGEE. The CDR3 runs to 14 residues. V dropped 0 bases and J dropped 13 bases, with 14 bases sitting between them. The CDR3 is CASSVGEGRGPLHF. The CDR3 coding sequence is TGTGCCAGCAGCGTAGGTGAGGGCCGCGGGCCCCTCCACTTT. The full variable domain, rest sourced from reference TRBV9 and TRBJ1-6, is DSGVTQTPKHLITATGQRVTLRCSPRSGDLSVYWYQQSLDQGLQFLIQYYNGEERAKGNILERFSAQQFPDLHSELNLSSLELGDSALYFCASSVGEGRGPLHFGNGTRLTVT.

V is TRBV6-5 and J is TRBJ1-2; D possibly corresponds to TRBD1 (5 bases). Trimming removed 6 bases from V and 3 bases from J, with 11 bases in between. Germline assignment: CDR1 MNHEY and CDR2 SVGAGI. The CDR3 is made up of 13 amino acids. The CDR3 DNA reads as TGTGCCAGCAGCCCCACGGGGGACTATGGCTACACCTTC. Translation gives CASSPTGDYGYTF.

Only one count was recorded for this clone. The genes are TRBV7-3 and TRBJ1-1; 7 bases line up with TRBD1. CDR3 length equals 14 residues. V was pared by 4 bases and J by 0 bases, with 2 bases of the junction left unmatched. Germline V lookup: CDR1 SGHTA, CDR2 FQGTGA. The CDR3 protein is CASSSRGMNTEAFF. Written as DNA, the CDR3 is TGTGCCAGCAGCTCCAGGGGGATGAACACTGAAGCTTTCTTT.

This rearrangement joins TRBV9 to TRBJ1-1; possibly TRBD1 for D (6 bases). The length of the CDR3 is 17 residues. Germline values: CDR1 SGDLS, CDR2 YYNGEE. Trimming removed 0 bases from V and 0 bases from J, with 15 bases in between. The CDR3 spells CASSVGVRGRLNTEAFF. The CDR3 DNA reads as TGTGCCAGCAGCGTAGGTGTCAGGGGACGTCTGAACACTGAAGCTTTCTTT.

The chain employs TRBV5-1 and TRBJ1-4; 8 bases agree with TRBD1. V shed 5 bases and J 10 bases; nucleotides not matched to a gene: 4. The CDR3 is made up of 12 amino acids. Germline assignment: CDR1 SGHRS and CDR2 YFSETQ. The CDR3 nucleotides are TGCGCCAGCAGTACGACAGGGGCAAAACTGTTTTTT. Translation: CASSTTGAKLFF. The full variable domain, its missing parts supplied by reference TRBV5-1 and TRBJ1-4, is KAGVTQTPRYLIKTRGQQVTLSCSPISGHRSVSWYQQTPGQGLQFLFEYFSETQRNKGNFPGRFSGRQFSNSRSEMNVSTLELGDSALYLCASSTTGAKLFFGSGTQLSVL.

The chain combines TRBV7-6 with TRBJ2-2; D is uncertain. The V end was cut by 2 bases, the J end by 1 base, with 8 bases between. The germline gives CDR1 SGHVS, CDR2 FNYEAQ. The CDR3 is 15 amino acids. CDR3 protein: CASSLIPGNTGELFF. The CDR3 nucleotides are TGTGCCAGCAGCTTAATTCCGGGGAACACCGGGGAGCTGTTTTTT. The variable domain in full, with the rest retrieved from reference TRBV7-6 and TRBJ2-2, is GAGVSQSPRYKVTKRGQDVALRCDPISGHVSLYWYRQALGQGPEFLTYFNYEAQQDKSGLPNDRFSAERPEGSISTLTIQRTEQRDSAMYRCASSLIPGNTGELFFGEGSRLTVL.

This sequence joins TRBV2 and TRBJ1-3, with a weak D call TRBD1 (5 bases). Germline V lookup: CDR1 SNHLY, CDR2 FYNNEI. The CDR3 totals 18 residues. V lost 1 base, J lost 0 bases, and 16 bases lay in between. CDR3 loop: CASSEGGRGLSSGNTIYF. The DNA for the CDR3 is TGTGCCAGCAGTGAAGGGGGTAGGGGTCTAAGCTCTGGAAACACCATATATTTT.

On this clone itself: One junction end disagrees with the germline gene, perhaps due to a read error. The CDR3 protein is CASGGTGDF. DNA of the CDR3: TGTGCCAGTGGCGGGACAGGGGACTTC. The chain recombines TRBV19 with TRBJ1-2; 10 bases match TRBD1. Germline V lookup: CDR1 LNHDA, CDR2 SQIVND (reference sequence). CDR3 length: 9 amino acids.

V gene TRBV7-2 combines with J gene TRBJ1-2, with TRBD1 matching over 7 bases. Germline V gene data show CDR1 as SGHTA and CDR2 as FQGNSA. This CDR3 is 14 amino acids long. The V and J ends lost 5 bases and 4 bases, in that order; junction bases with no gene match: 7. The CDR3 loop reads CASSPLGQPYGYTF. In nucleotides, the CDR3 is TGTGCCAGCAGCCCCCTGGGACAGCCCTATGGCTACACCTTC.

The chain uses TRBV3-1 (or the pseudogene TRBV3-2) and TRBJ1-3, with D possibly matching TRBD1 (5 bases). There are 14 residues in the CDR3. Germline V gene data show CDR1 as LGHDT and CDR2 as YNNKEL (reference sequence). Trimming cost V 5 bases and J 4 bases, with 12 bases left between them. The CDR3, as DNA: TGTGCCAGCAGCATTTCAGGGATCGGAAACACCATATATTTT. Protein: CASSISGIGNTIYF.

This clone appeared a single time. Other DNA sequences in this specimen translate into the identical CDR3. The chain uses TRBV7-9 and TRBJ1-5; 9 nucleotides match TRBD1. The CDR3 consists of 15 residues. The ends lost 5 bases at V and 1 base at J; junction bases unmatched: 3. Germline assignment: CDR1 SEHNR and CDR2 FQNEAQ (reference sequence). The CDR3 nucleotides are TGTGCCAGCAGCCTACAGGGGGCGAGCAATCAGCCCCAGCATTTT. Translated: CASSLQGASNQPQHF.

This clone appeared a few times. The V call is TRBV11-2, the J call TRBJ2-1, with TRBD2 matching over 8 bases. CDR3 size: 15 residues. The V gene end was trimmed by 1 base and the J gene end by 1 base; junction bases not matched to a gene: 0. CDR1 and CDR2 (germline): SGHAT, FQNNGV. CDR3 sequence reads: CASSLAGGSYNEQFF. The CDR3 bases are TGTGCCAGCAGCTTAGCGGGGGGGTCCTACAATGAGCAGTTCTTC.

J is TRBJ1-1 and V is TRBV9, with 7 bases aligning to TRBD1. The CDR3 extends over 16 amino acids. The V gene end was trimmed by 0 bases and the J gene end by 11 bases; junction bases not matched to a gene: 16. Germline CDR1 SGDLS, CDR2 YYNGEE. The CDR3 region is CASSVAGTVGTHSAFF. The CDR3 DNA reads TGTGCCAGCAGCGTAGCCGGGACAGTGGGAACACATAGTGCTTTCTTT. Combining the CDR3 with reference TRBV9 and TRBJ1-1 gives the whole variable domain DSGVTQTPKHLITATGQRVTLRCSPRSGDLSVYWYQQSLDQGLQFLIQYYNGEERAKGNILERFSAQQFPDLHSELNLSSLELGDSALYFCASSVAGTVGTHSAFFGQGTRLTVV.

This clone was seen a single time. The chain has TRBV5-4 and TRBJ2-5; D is perhaps TRBD2 (6 bases). Germline CDR1 reads SGHNT; CDR2 reads YYREEE (reference sequence). The CDR3 is made up of 15 amino acids. Trimming took 0 bases from V and 4 from J, leaving 13 bases between them. The CDR3 loop reads CASSLAPGVGETQYF. In DNA, the CDR3 is TGTGCCAGCAGCTTGGCCCCGGGGGTCGGAGAGACCCAGTACTTC.

The chain has TRBV14 and TRBJ1-2, with D perhaps TRBD1 (5 bases). V was shortened by 0 bases and J by 14 bases, with 13 bases between the two germline ends. From germline, CDR1 is SGHDN and CDR2 FVKESK. CDR3 length: 12 amino acids. As DNA, the CDR3 is TGTGCCAGCAGCCAAGAACCAGGGTTTACGACCTTC. Protein sequence: CASSQEPGFTTF.

This chain connects TRBV28 to TRBJ1-5; no definite D call. The V and J ends lost 4 bases and 6 bases respectively, with 4 bases between them. The CDR3 consists of 11 residues. Looked up from germline, CDR1 is MDHEN and CDR2 is SYDVKM. The CDR3 coding sequence is TGTGCCAGCAGTTCGAGTCAGCCCCAGCATTTT. This codes for CASSSSQPQHF.

The chain recombines TRBV2 with TRBJ1-1; maybe TRBD1 (5 bases). Germline V gene data show CDR1 as SNHLY and CDR2 as FYNNEI. V was clipped by 0 bases and J by 9 bases, with 11 bases between them. CDR3 length equals 13 residues. The CDR3 protein is CASSEAKDTKAFF. The DNA for the CDR3 is TGTGCCAGCAGTGAAGCCAAGGACACGAAAGCTTTCTTT.

The chain joins TRBV6-6 to TRBJ1-4, with unresolved D. Between the trimmed V and J ends, which lost 5 bases and 5 bases, there was a span of 6 bases. The CDR3 totals 12 residues. Germline-derived CDR1 and CDR2 are MNHNY and SVGAGI (reference sequence). The CDR3 sequence: CASSPVNEKLFF. In DNA form, the CDR3 reads TGTGCCAGCAGTCCAGTCAATGAAAAACTGTTTTTT.

The V call is TRBV18, the J call TRBJ1-3; 7 bases map to TRBD1. Germline CDR1 KGHSH, CDR2 LQKENI. CDR3 length: 15 amino acids. Unmatched junction bases numbered 4, after V lost 0 bases and J lost 5 bases. CDR3 sequence: CASSPPRQGRNTIYF. Here the CDR3 DNA reads TGTGCCAGCTCACCACCCAGACAGGGTCGAAACACCATATATTTT. Combining the CDR3 with reference TRBV18 and TRBJ1-3 gives the whole variable domain NAGVMQNPRHLVRRRGQEARLRCSPMKGHSHVYWYRQLPEEGLKFMVYLQKENIIDESGMPKERFSAEFPKEGPSILRIQQVVRGDSAAYFCASSPPRQGRNTIYFGEGSWLTVV.

V usage is TRBV2 and J usage is TRBJ2-5; D might be TRBD2 (5 bases). With 3 bases removed from V and 4 bases from J, the gap between germline ends came to 15 bases. The CDR3 contains 15 residues. Germline V CDR1 and CDR2: SNHLY, FYNNEI. DNA for the CDR3: TGTGCCAGCAGTGAGGGGAGTTCTAGTGGAGAGACCCAGTACTTC. Its protein is CASSEGSSSGETQYF.

A note on this clone: Relative to the germline gene, one junction end is altered; a read error may explain this. The chain carries TRBV28 and TRBJ1-1; 9 bases align to TRBD1. This CDR3 has 13 residues. CDR1 is MDHEN and CDR2 is SYDVKM in the germline V gene. CDR3: CASNEPANRGRVF. Written as DNA, the CDR3 is TGTGCCAGCAACGAACCCGCAAACAGGGGGCGAGTCTTT.

The chain is built from TRBV6-5 and TRBJ2-1, with D hard to call. V was cut by 4 bases and J by 4 bases, with 8 bases left in between. The CDR3 totals 13 residues. Per germline, CDR1 MNHEY and CDR2 SVGAGI. The CDR3 is CASSSLRYNEQFF. In nucleotides, the CDR3 is TGTGCCAGCAGTTCGCTACGTTACAATGAGCAGTTCTTC.

The V gene is TRBV6-5, the J gene TRBJ1-2; weak D call: TRBD1 (6 bases). Germline assignment: CDR1 MNHEY and CDR2 SVGAGI. The CDR3 length is 14 residues. Trimming shortened V by 5 bases and J by 2 bases, and 12 bases separated the two germline ends. The chain's CDR3 is CASSPQGWNYGYTF. The DNA of the CDR3 is TGTGCCAGCAGTCCACAGGGTTGGAACTATGGCTACACCTTC.